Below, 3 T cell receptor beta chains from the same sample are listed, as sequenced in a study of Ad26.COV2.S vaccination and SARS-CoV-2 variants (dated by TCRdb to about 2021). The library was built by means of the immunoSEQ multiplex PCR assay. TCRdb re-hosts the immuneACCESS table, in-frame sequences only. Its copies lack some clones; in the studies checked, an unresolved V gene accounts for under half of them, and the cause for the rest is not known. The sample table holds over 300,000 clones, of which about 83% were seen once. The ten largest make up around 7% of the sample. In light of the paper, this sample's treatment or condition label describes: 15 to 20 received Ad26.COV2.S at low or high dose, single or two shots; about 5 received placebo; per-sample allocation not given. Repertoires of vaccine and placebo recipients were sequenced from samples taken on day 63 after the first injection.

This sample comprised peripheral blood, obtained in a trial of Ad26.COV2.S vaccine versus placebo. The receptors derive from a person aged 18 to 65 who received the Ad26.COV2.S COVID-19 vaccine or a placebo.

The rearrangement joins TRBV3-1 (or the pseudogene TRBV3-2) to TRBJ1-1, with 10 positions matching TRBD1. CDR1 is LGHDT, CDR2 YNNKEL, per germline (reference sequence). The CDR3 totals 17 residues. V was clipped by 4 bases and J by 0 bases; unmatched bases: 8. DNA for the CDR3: TGTGCCAGCAGCCGCCGGGACAGGGGCCTTCTGAACACTGAAGCTTTCTTT. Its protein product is CASSRRDRGLLNTEAFF.

The CDR3 loop is CATPGWEAYNEQFF. CDR3 nucleotide sequence: TGTGCCACCCCAGGGTGGGAGGCCTACAATGAGCAGTTCTTC. J is TRBJ2-1 and V is TRBV24-1, with a possible D match to TRBD2 (6 bases). The CDR3 spans 14 residues. The germline V and J ends were trimmed by 9 bases and 2 bases, with 13 bases remaining between them. Germline CDR1 KGHDR, CDR2 SFDVKD.

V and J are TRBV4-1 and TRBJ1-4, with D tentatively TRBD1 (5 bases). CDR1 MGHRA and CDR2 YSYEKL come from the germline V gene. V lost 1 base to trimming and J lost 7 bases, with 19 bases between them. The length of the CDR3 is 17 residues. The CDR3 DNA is TGCGCCAGCAGCCAAGGTACGGGGATTTGGCAGGGTGAAAAACTGTTTTTT. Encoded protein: CASSQGTGIWQGEKLFF.